This TCR beta chain was identified in a study of blood T cell repertoires in COVID-19 (dated by TCRdb to 2018 to 2020). The study in broad terms: Collaborator samples came from the United States, Italy and Spain and covered acute and convalescent phases of COVID-19. Samples came from the ongoing ImmuneRACE study (first 160 participants) plus 1,254 subjects from 6 global collaborators. The material from the prospective study consisted of cDNA or gDNA derived from T cells, B-cell-depleted T cells, or PBMCs. The sample metadata nearly always contained a de-identified subject ID, COVID-19 status, age in years and sex. The dataset comprised deeply sampled blood TCRbeta repertoires from subjects exposed to, actively infected with, or recovered from COVID-19. The repertoires were released in a freely available public database meant as a resource for research on the immune response to SARS-CoV-2. Where available, HLA class I and class II types were obtained from metadata supplied by the sample provider rather than from assay-based typing.

The study at large found these results: The amount of clinical and demographic metadata varied by source and participant and was provided uncurated.

TCRbeta CDR3 regions were amplified from genomic DNA using the immunoSEQ Assay, a bias-controlled multiplex PCR. Processing in the source paper ran as follows. Nucleated cell counts per sample were estimated from amplification of reference gene primers within the assay. Sequence reads were collapsed and filtered to measure the absolute abundance of every unique TCRbeta CDR3 rearrangement. For each sample, productive Simpson clonality was calculated by taking the square root of Simpson's diversity index across productive rearrangements. The table comes from immuneACCESS by way of TCRdb, which keeps in-frame sequences with V and J called. Part of the clones is missing from these tables; in studies checked, under half for an unresolved V gene and the rest for unknown reasons. The V and J calls and clone size are taken from that table; D and trimming were inferred from the DNA. The sample contains approximately 400,000 clones, roughly 86% of them found a single time. Around 1.1% of the sample rests with the top ten.

A note on this clone: Its antigen remains unidentified. Nothing much larger sits one base from this clone, and base qualities are not available.

Each collaborating institution followed its own protocols to collect whole blood in K2EDTA tubes. For TCRbeta analysis, collaborators shipped samples as frozen whole blood, isolated PBMCs, or DNA extracted from either of those sample types. Germline trimming: 4 bases from V, 5 bases from J; junction bases outside gene matches: 5. Per the germline V gene, SGDLS is the CDR1 and YYNGEE is the CDR2. From cysteine to phenylalanine, the CDR3 is 13 amino acids long. The CDR3 DNA has 39 bases and is translated from base 1. The receptor was isolated from a human donor with acute or convalescent COVID-19. The donor label of this sample is uncertain. The chain links TRBV9 with TRBJ2-5; 7 bases in the middle match TRBD2. The sample taken for sequencing was peripheral blood. Here the CDR3 is given as CASSRTSLETQYF. The nucleotides are TGTGCCAGCAGCCGGACTAGTCTGGAGACCCAGTACTTC.